The clone carrying this T cell receptor beta chain was recorded a few times. Antigen specificity is unknown. V trimming: 6 bases; J trimming: 6 bases; junction bases outside the gene matches: 9. This CDR3 is built from 14 residues. Unique molecular identifiers were carried by the TCR beta cDNA libraries. One entry per CDR3 protein, called by TCRdb with MiXCR from the PCR reads. Among under 900,000 distinct CDR3 sequences listed, approximately 53% were seen once. This sample was taken from a study of post-analysis software for immune sequencing data. The wider study: Disease trajectories encompassed relapsing-remitting, secondary progressive and progressive-relapsing multiple sclerosis. General study results and limits: Five TRBV segments occurring more often in patients than controls included TRBV5-6, TRBV5-1 and TRBV20-1. By F measure, strong co-clustering occurred among samples prepared in the same batch. Diversity measured as normalized Chao1 was significantly lower in multiple sclerosis patients than in controls.

The sequencing input was blood. The chain combines TRBV12-3 or TRBV12-4 with TRBJ2-7; TRBD2 aligns across 9 bases. The source is a girl aged 10 to 17 with multiple sclerosis. The CDR3 spells CASRGAGGPSEQYF. The CDR3 nucleotides read TGTGCCAGCAGGGGAGCGGGGGGTCCCTCCGAGCAGTACTTC.